A selection of T cell receptor beta chains follows, all from one sample in a study of shared clonotypes between healthy human individuals. Assay used: immunoSEQ multiplex PCR; TCRdb lists only in-frame clones, some missing. Of 1.5 million to 2.5 million clones in the sample, about 94% were seen once. Sample: naive CD8+ T cells sorted from blood. The receptor source for this set is a man aged 18-30 years in good health. The CDR3 runs from the conserved cysteine through the conserved F or W. D genes are given only for firm matches. Size tells how often a clone was seen (once, few, many) or the class of an expanded clone, and some rows leave it out.

CDR3: CASSLVGGYEQYF
DNA: TGTGCCAGCAGCTTGGTTGGGGGCTACGAGCAGTACTTC
size: -
D: -
V: TRBV5-6
J: TRBJ2-7

CDR3: CASSSHGTSYGYTF
DNA: TGTGCCAGTAGTTCCCACGGGACATCCTATGGCTACACCTTC
size: -
D: -
V: TRBV19
J: TRBJ1-2

CDR3: CASSLWGGNYEQYF
DNA: TGTGCCAGCAGCTTATGGGGGGGGAACTACGAGCAGTACTTC
size: -
D: TRBD2
V: TRBV5-4
J: TRBJ2-7

CDR3: CASSMGLDTGELFF
DNA: TGTGCCAGCAGCATGGGACTAGACACCGGGGAGCTGTTTTTT
size: -
D: TRBD2
V: TRBV13
J: TRBJ2-2

CDR3: CASSLTGMAGELFF
DNA: TGTGCCAGCAGTTTAACCGGGATGGCCGGGGAGCTGTTTTTT
size: -
D: -
V: TRBV28
J: TRBJ2-2

CDR3: CASSPFGTGRREKLFF
DNA: TGTGCCAGCAGTCCATTTGGGACAGGGCGGCGTGAAAAACTGTTTTTT
size: -
D: TRBD1
V: TRBV27
J: TRBJ1-4

CDR3: CAWSVQGGFNSPLHF
DNA: TGTGCCTGGAGTGTACAGGGGGGTTTTAATTCACCCCTCCACTTT
size: -
D: TRBD1
V: TRBV30
J: TRBJ1-6

CDR3: CASSQARGLATEAFF
DNA: TGCGCCAGCAGCCAAGCTAGGGGGCTAGCCACTGAAGCTTTCTTT
size: -
D: TRBD1
V: TRBV4-1
J: TRBJ1-1

CDR3: CASSLGSGTEAFF
DNA: TGTGCCAGCAGTTTAGGGTCGGGCACTGAAGCTTTCTTT
size: -
D: -
V: TRBV27
J: TRBJ1-1

CDR3: CASSLVPGGVNQPQHF
DNA: TGTGCCAGCAGCTTAGTTCCAGGGGGTGTCAATCAGCCCCAGCATTTT
size: once
D: TRBD1
V: TRBV7-8
J: TRBJ1-5

CDR3: CASSVDGYNEQFF
DNA: TGTGCCAGCAGCGTAGACGGCTACAATGAGCAGTTCTTC
size: -
D: -
V: TRBV9
J: TRBJ2-1

CDR3: CASGSLTLTNEKLFF
DNA: TGTGCCAGCGGTTCTCTAACCCTAACTAATGAAAAACTGTTTTTT
size: -
D: -
V: TRBV27
J: TRBJ1-4

CDR3: CASSQDVTRDEQYF
DNA: TGCGCCAGCAGCCAAGACGTTACGCGGGACGAGCAGTACTTC
size: -
D: -
V: TRBV4-1
J: TRBJ2-7

CDR3: CASSLTGDYYNEQFF
DNA: TGCGCCAGCAGCCTGACAGGAGACTACTACAATGAGCAGTTCTTC
size: -
D: -
V: TRBV5-1
J: TRBJ2-1

CDR3: CAISLAGPAYEQYF
DNA: TGTGCCATCAGCTTGGCGGGGCCAGCCTACGAGCAGTACTTC
size: -
D: -
V: TRBV10-3
J: TRBJ2-7

CDR3: CASSVVVSYNSPLHF
DNA: TGTGCCAGCAGCGTAGTAGTGTCCTATAATTCACCCCTCCACTTT
size: -
D: -
V: TRBV9
J: TRBJ1-6

CDR3: CASLRTNSDEQYF
DNA: TGTGCCAGCCTTAGAACCAATTCAGACGAGCAGTACTTC
size: -
D: -
V: TRBV7-9
J: TRBJ2-7

CDR3: CASSLRTNGDYGYTF
DNA: TGTGCCAGCAGCTTGCGGACCAACGGTGACTATGGCTACACCTTC
size: few
D: -
V: TRBV9
J: TRBJ1-2

CDR3: CASSPILYNEQFF
DNA: TGTGCCAGCAGCCCCATACTTTACAATGAGCAGTTCTTC
size: -
D: -
V: TRBV7-6
J: TRBJ2-1

CDR3: CASSLVTGPNEKLFF
DNA: TGTGCCAGCAGCTTAGTGACAGGCCCTAATGAAAAACTGTTTTTT
size: -
D: -
V: TRBV7-9
J: TRBJ1-4

CDR3: CASSFLGGAYNEQFF
DNA: TGTGCCAGCAGTTTTTTAGGGGGCGCCTACAATGAGCAGTTCTTC
size: -
D: TRBD1
V: TRBV28
J: TRBJ2-1

CDR3: CASSVGAGWATDTQYF
DNA: TGTGCCAGCAGCGTAGGGGCAGGGTGGGCCACAGATACGCAGTATTTT
size: -
D: -
V: TRBV9
J: TRBJ2-3

CDR3: CASSDRYNSPLHF
DNA: TGTGCCAGCAGTGACAGGTATAATTCACCCCTCCACTTT
size: -
D: -
V: TRBV27
J: TRBJ1-6

CDR3: CASSLSVPTSGVDTQYF
DNA: TGTGCCAGCAGTTTATCGGTGCCGACTAGCGGGGTAGATACGCAGTATTTT
size: -
D: TRBD2
V: TRBV27
J: TRBJ2-3

CDR3: CASSVPETGQWVEQYF
DNA: TGTGCCAGCAGTGTCCCCGAGACAGGGCAGTGGGTCGAGCAGTACTTC
size: -
D: TRBD1
V: TRBV28
J: TRBJ2-7

CDR3: CAWSSGVPSYTF
DNA: TGTGCCTGGAGTTCTGGGGTTCCTAGCTACACCTTC
size: once
D: -
V: TRBV30
J: TRBJ1-2

CDR3: CASNPSGGSADTQYF
DNA: TGCGCCAGCAATCCCAGCGGGGGGAGCGCCGATACGCAGTATTTT
size: once
D: TRBD2
V: TRBV10-2
J: TRBJ2-3

CDR3: CASSLVLFQETQYF
DNA: TGTGCCAGCAGTTTAGTGCTTTTCCAAGAGACCCAGTACTTC
size: -
D: -
V: TRBV28
J: TRBJ2-5

CDR3: CASSSGGAGEKLFF
DNA: TGTGCCAGCAGCTCAGGGGGCGCGGGGGAAAAACTGTTTTTT
size: once
D: TRBD1
V: TRBV6-5
J: TRBJ1-4

CDR3: CASSPWDRAYEQYF
DNA: TGTGCCAGCAGCCCCTGGGACAGGGCCTACGAGCAGTACTTC
size: -
D: TRBD1
V: TRBV13
J: TRBJ2-7

CDR3: CAWSSDSNQPQHF
DNA: TGTGCCTGGAGTTCAGATAGCAATCAGCCCCAGCATTTT
size: -
D: -
V: TRBV30
J: TRBJ1-5

CDR3: CASSLRTPQETQYF
DNA: TGTGCCAGCAGCCTCCGGACTCCCCAAGAGACCCAGTACTTC
size: -
D: -
V: TRBV5-4
J: TRBJ2-5

CDR3: CASSGPSVSTDTQYF
DNA: TGTGCCAGCAGCGGCCCTAGCGTTAGCACAGATACGCAGTATTTT
size: -
D: -
V: TRBV9
J: TRBJ2-3

CDR3: CASSYGTDYGYTF
DNA: TGTGCCAGCAGCTACGGGACGGACTATGGCTACACCTTC
size: -
D: -
V: TRBV11-2
J: TRBJ1-2

CDR3: CASSLDSTEQYF
DNA: TGCGCCAGCAGCTTGGATTCGACCGAGCAGTACTTC
size: -
D: -
V: TRBV5-1
J: TRBJ2-7

CDR3: CASSIEGRNYEQYF
DNA: TGTGCCAGTAGTATAGAGGGCAGGAACTACGAGCAGTACTTC
size: few
D: -
V: TRBV19
J: TRBJ2-7

CDR3: CASSLGGWETQYF
DNA: TGTGCCAGCAGCTTGGGAGGTTGGGAGACCCAGTACTTC
size: -
D: -
V: TRBV5-6
J: TRBJ2-5

CDR3: CASSPGGLEQYF
DNA: TGTGCCAGCAGCCCGGGGGGGTTGGAGCAGTACTTC
size: -
D: TRBD2
V: TRBV5-6
J: TRBJ2-7

CDR3: CASSPTGHRNTEAFF
DNA: TGTGCCAGCAGTCCTACGGGACACCGGAACACTGAAGCTTTCTTT
size: -
D: -
V: TRBV2
J: TRBJ1-1

CDR3: CASSTSGRPYNEQFF
DNA: TGTGCCAGCAGCACCAGCGGGAGACCCTACAATGAGCAGTTCTTC
size: -
D: TRBD2
V: TRBV9
J: TRBJ2-1

CDR3: CASSYSEGARGYTF
DNA: TGTGCCAGCAGTTACTCAGAGGGGGCGCGAGGCTACACCTTC
size: -
D: TRBD1
V: TRBV6-6
J: TRBJ1-2

CDR3: CASSPTLGLEAFF
DNA: TGTGCCAGTAGTCCCACGTTGGGACTCGAAGCTTTCTTT
size: -
D: -
V: TRBV19
J: TRBJ1-1

CDR3: CASSLQGRGETQYF
DNA: TGCGCCAGCAGCCTACAGGGTCGAGGTGAGACCCAGTACTTC
size: -
D: -
V: TRBV5-1
J: TRBJ2-5

CDR3: CAWTGDPIGYEQYF
DNA: TGTGCCTGGACAGGGGACCCCATCGGGTACGAGCAGTACTTC
size: -
D: -
V: TRBV30
J: TRBJ2-7

CDR3: CASSTGTGGRETQYF
DNA: TGTGCCAGCAGCACCGGGACAGGGGGCAGGGAGACCCAGTACTTC
size: -
D: TRBD1
V: TRBV7-9
J: TRBJ2-5

CDR3: CASSQEPGLAGKRAYEQYF
DNA: TGCGCCAGCAGCCAAGAGCCGGGACTAGCGGGAAAGAGGGCCTACGAGCAGTACTTC
size: -
D: TRBD2
V: TRBV4-1
J: TRBJ2-7

CDR3: CASRWRGKLFF
DNA: TGCGCCAGCAGATGGAGAGGGAAACTGTTTTTT
size: -
D: -
V: TRBV5-1
J: TRBJ1-4

CDR3: CASSPYEWRGYTF
DNA: TGCGCCAGCAGCCCCTACGAATGGCGAGGCTACACCTTC
size: -
D: -
V: TRBV23-1
J: TRBJ1-2

CDR3: CASSLEGAGTEAFF
DNA: TGTGCCAGCAGCTTGGAGGGGGCGGGCACTGAAGCTTTCTTT
size: -
D: TRBD1
V: TRBV5-4
J: TRBJ1-1

CDR3: CASRNTGVNEKLFF
DNA: TGTGCCAGCAGAAATACAGGTGTTAATGAAAAACTGTTTTTT
size: -
D: -
V: TRBV6-5
J: TRBJ1-4

CDR3: CATKEIGEFGTQYF
DNA: TGCGCCACCAAAGAGATTGGGGAATTCGGGACCCAGTACTTC
size: -
D: -
V: TRBV10-2
J: TRBJ2-5

CDR3: CASIKTGTNTDTQYF
DNA: TGTGCCAGCATCAAAACTGGGACTAACACAGATACGCAGTATTTT
size: -
D: TRBD2
V: TRBV6-1
J: TRBJ2-3

CDR3: CASSQGLGLGADTQYF
DNA: TGTGCCAGCAGCCAAGGGCTTGGACTAGGCGCAGATACGCAGTATTTT
size: -
D: TRBD2
V: TRBV27
J: TRBJ2-3

CDR3: CASSSAGGPREQYF
DNA: TGTGCCAGCAGTTCAGCGGGGGGGCCTAGAGAGCAGTACTTC
size: -
D: TRBD2
V: TRBV6-5
J: TRBJ2-7

CDR3: CASSETGEPYEQYF
DNA: TGTGCCAGCAGCGAAACGGGGGAGCCCTACGAGCAGTACTTC
size: -
D: -
V: TRBV27
J: TRBJ2-7

CDR3: CASSGKGGSNEKLFF
DNA: TGTGCCAGCAGCGGAAAGGGGGGTTCTAATGAAAAACTGTTTTTT
size: -
D: -
V: TRBV9
J: TRBJ1-4

CDR3: CASSSLGELDEKLFF
DNA: TGTGCCAGCAGTTCACTCGGGGAGTTAGATGAAAAACTGTTTTTT
size: -
D: -
V: TRBV6-5
J: TRBJ1-4

CDR3: CASSHLETQYF
DNA: TGCGCCAGCAGCCACCTCGAGACCCAGTACTTC
size: few
D: -
V: TRBV4-1
J: TRBJ2-5